The rows below give T cell receptor beta chains drawn from one sample of a study of regulatory T cells in long-lasting Graves disease. TCRdb redid the calling of the multiplex PCR reads with MiXCR, one entry per CDR3 protein. The sample has about 430,000 distinct CDR3 sequences, 14% to 15% seen once. The same specimen was also included in a second study, on T cells in Graves' hyperthyroidism and ophthalmopathy.

Sequencing was performed on peripheral blood mononuclear cells (PBMCs), taken at new diagnosis, from a patient treated with antithyroid drugs. The origin of the receptors is a woman aged 40 to 49 with Graves disease. Both conserved end residues are part of each CDR3. The D gene is left open where the match is weak. The listing skips clone size in some rows; elsewhere it reads once, few, many or a size class.

v_gene	abundance	len	j_gene	d_gene	CDR3aa	CDR3nt
TRBV28	many	12	TRBJ2-1	NA	CASMFASGGQFF	TGTGCCAGCATGTTCGCGTCCGGGGGACAGTTCTTC
TRBV12-3/TRBV12-4	many	16	TRBJ2-5	NA	CASSPTDSSYQETQYF	TGTGCCAGCAGTCCGACCGACAGCTCTTACCAAGAGACCCAGTACTTC
TRBV5-6	NA	17	TRBJ2-1	TRBD2	CASSQSTSGRAGNEQFF	TGTGCCAGCAGCCAATCGACTAGCGGGAGGGCAGGGAATGAGCAGTTCTTC
TRBV6-1	many	15	TRBJ1-2	NA	CASSEFAQGGNGYTF	TGTGCCAGCAGTGAATTCGCACAGGGTGGGAATGGCTACACCTTC
TRBV20-1	many	16	TRBJ2-2	NA	CSARDKAFANTGELFF	TGCAGTGCTAGAGATAAAGCGTTCGCGAACACCGGGGAGCTGTTTTTT
TRBV6-2/TRBV6-3	many	15	TRBJ2-5	TRBD1	CASRKTGTAQETQYF	TGTGCCAGCAGGAAAACCGGGACAGCTCAAGAGACCCAGTACTTC
TRBV3-1	few	14	TRBJ2-1	NA	CASSQGYRNNEQFF	TGTGCCAGCAGCCAAGGGTACAGAAACAATGAGCAGTTCTTC
TRBV29-1	NA	11	TRBJ1-1	TRBD1	CSVERTGEAFF	TGCAGCGTTGAACGGACAGGGGAAGCTTTCTTT
TRBV4-1	NA	19	TRBJ2-6	NA	CASSQDGAGSFSGADVLTF	TGCGCCAGCAGCCAAGATGGGGCGGGGTCGTTCTCTGGGGCCGACGTCCTGACTTTC
TRBV7-9	NA	15	TRBJ2-1	TRBD2	CASRRTSGRLGEQFF	TGTGCCAGCAGAAGGACTAGCGGGAGATTAGGTGAGCAGTTCTTC
TRBV28	NA	14	TRBJ2-2	TRBD1	CASRDRANTGELFF	TGTGCCAGCAGGGACAGGGCGAACACCGGGGAGCTGTTTTTT
TRBV12-3/TRBV12-4	many	14	TRBJ2-7	NA	CASSLAGVGYEQYF	TGTGCCAGCAGTTTAGCGGGAGTTGGGTACGAGCAGTACTTC
TRBV7-6	few	15	TRBJ1-2	TRBD1	CASSERQGQYYGYTF	TGTGCCAGCAGCGAAAGACAGGGGCAATACTATGGCTACACCTTC
TRBV6-4	NA	16	TRBJ2-1	NA	CASSKGGADTYNEQFF	TGTGCCAGCAGTAAAGGAGGGGCGGACACTTACAATGAGCAGTTCTTC
TRBV28	many	15	TRBJ2-2	NA	CASSLRVATPGELFF	TGTGCCAGCAGTTTACGAGTAGCTACCCCCGGGGAGCTGTTTTTT
TRBV5-4	few	14	TRBJ1-1	NA	CASSLDVGNTEAFF	TGTGCCAGCAGCTTGGACGTAGGGAACACTGAAGCTTTCTTT
TRBV28	NA	16	TRBJ1-5	NA	CASSPFSWAGNQPQHF	TGTGCCAGCAGCCCTTTTTCTTGGGCGGGAAATCAGCCCCAGCATTTT
TRBV20-1	few	17	TRBJ2-3	NA	CSAGERAGTKGTDTQYF	TGCAGTGCTGGCGAAAGGGCCGGGACAAAAGGCACAGATACGCAGTATTTT
TRBV6-1	few	11	TRBJ2-1	NA	CASVGGSWLFF	TGTGCCAGCGTAGGAGGGAGTTGGCTGTTCTTC
TRBV20-1	few	18	TRBJ2-4	NA	CSASRGSTGSMTKNIQYF	TGCAGTGCTAGTAGGGGATCGACAGGCTCTATGACCAAAAACATTCAGTACTTC
TRBV27	many	15	TRBJ1-5	NA	CASRPLDGHNQPQHF	TGTGCCAGCAGGCCTTTGGACGGACACAATCAGCCCCAGCATTTT
TRBV30	NA	15	TRBJ2-1	TRBD1	CAWSFGTGVNNEQFF	TGTGCCTGGAGTTTTGGGACAGGGGTAAACAATGAGCAGTTCTTC
TRBV3-1	many	16	TRBJ2-1	TRBD2	CASSQDPGLAGYEQFF	TGTGCCAGCAGCCAAGACCCGGGACTAGCGGGATATGAGCAGTTCTTC
TRBV6-2/TRBV6-3	many	15	TRBJ1-5	NA	CASSEGLAENQPQHF	TGTGCCAGCAGTGAGGGCCTGGCCGAGAATCAGCCCCAGCATTTT
TRBV11-2	NA	15	TRBJ2-6	NA	CASSPRTSGANVLTF	TGTGCCAGCAGCCCTAGGACGTCTGGGGCCAACGTCCTGACTTTC
TRBV19	NA	13	TRBJ1-2	TRBD1	CASAGQGYYGYTF	TGTGCCAGCGCGGGACAGGGGTACTATGGCTACACCTTC
TRBV18	many	13	TRBJ1-5	NA	CASSPTRDQPQHF	TGTGCCAGCTCACCGACGAGGGATCAGCCCCAGCATTTT